Each of the 9 T cell receptor beta chains below was sequenced from the same sample in a study of identical twins. TCRdb re-analysed the 5' RACE reads in MiXCR, keeping a single row per CDR3 protein. Of roughly 490,000 distinct CDR3 sequences in the sample, 14% were seen once. The sample was also linked to a second study, of yellow fever vaccine responses in identical twins.

The specimen was CD4+ T cells sorted from blood. These receptors were collected from a woman aged 18-29 years in good health.

The chain has TRBV6-2 or TRBV6-3 and TRBJ2-7; D remains unclear. In germline, CDR1 is MNHEY, CDR2 SVGEGT. V gave up 3 bases and J gave up 2 bases, with 14 bases separating them. The CDR3 consists of 15 residues. The CDR3 nucleotides are TGTGCCAGCAGTTATTTGGCAGTTAACCCCTACGAGCAGTACTTC. The encoded protein is CASSYLAVNPYEQYF.

The chain uses TRBV6-5 and TRBJ2-5; the D gene is possibly TRBD1 (6 bases). V was clipped by 4 bases and J by 4 bases, with 13 bases between them. The CDR3 totals 14 residues. The germline V gene has CDR1 MNHEY and CDR2 SVGAGI. The CDR3 DNA sequence: TGTGCCAGCAGTTCCCCCGTCAGGGGAGAGACCCAGTACTTC. This codes for CASSSPVRGETQYF.

This clonotype was counted between two and nine times. This chain joins TRBV20-1 and TRBJ2-7; 11 bases are shared with TRBD1. CDR1 DFQATT and CDR2 SNEGSKA come from the germline V gene (reference sequence). CDR3 size: 16 residues. V was clipped by 6 bases and J by 2 bases; unmatched bases: 12. The CDR3 nucleotides read TGCAGTGCAGGACAGGGGGCAGACTATAAAACCTACGAGCAGTACTTC. Translation: CSAGQGADYKTYEQYF.

This clonotype was seen repeatedly, ten times or more. The gene calls are TRBV4-3 and TRBJ2-1; possibly TRBD2 for D (6 bases). The CDR3 has 18 amino acids. Germline V CDR1 and CDR2: LGHNA, YSLEER. V lost 4 bases to trimming and J lost 0 bases, with 19 bases between them. CDR3 bases: TGCGCCAGCAGCCGAATGGCGGGGCTCCAGACCTCCTACAATGAGCAGTTCTTC. Protein: CASSRMAGLQTSYNEQFF.

This clonotype has a handful of counts. The chain joins TRBV20-1 to TRBJ2-3; the D is unclear. The CDR3 consists of 13 residues. In germline, CDR1 is DFQATT, CDR2 SNEGSKA (reference sequence). V lost 3 bases to trimming and J lost 0 bases, with 7 bases between them. CDR3 DNA sequence: TGCAGTGCTAGGGATACTAGCACAGATACGCAGTATTTT. Translated, it gives CSARDTSTDTQYF.

This clonotype was observed a handful of times. The V call is TRBV12-3 or TRBV12-4, the J call TRBJ1-2; no clear D gene. V was shortened by 2 bases and J by 8 bases, with 6 bases between the two germline ends. The CDR3 spans 11 residues. The CDR3 loop reads CASSLLGGYTF. CDR3 coding DNA: TGTGCCAGCAGTTTACTAGGAGGCTACACCTTC.

The gene calls are TRBV6-1 and TRBJ2-7; TRBD2 matches at 9 bases. The CDR3 contains 14 residues. Per germline, CDR1 MNHNS and CDR2 SASEGT. Germline trimming cut 7 bases from V and 7 bases from J; bases unmatched to any gene: 11. The CDR3 loop reads CASTLAGAAREQYF. CDR3 sequence (DNA): TGTGCCAGCACCTTAGCGGGGGCCGCGAGAGAGCAGTACTTC.

The chain employs TRBV10-3 and TRBJ1-4; the D gene is possibly TRBD1 (6 bases). The CDR3 runs 13 residues. CDR1 ENHRY and CDR2 SYGVKD come from the germline V gene. Trimming removed 11 bases from V and 4 bases from J, with 14 bases in between. The CDR3 region is CASSTGRNEKLFF. The CDR3 region has the DNA TGTGCCTCTTCGACAGGCCGTAATGAAAAACTGTTTTTT.

In this sample, this clonotype turned up a few times. The chain is built from TRBV6-2 or TRBV6-3 and TRBJ2-7; a weak D match, TRBD2 (5 bases). Germline V gene data show CDR1 as MNHEY and CDR2 as SVGEGT. There are 10 residues in the CDR3. With 7 bases removed from V and 4 bases from J, the gap between germline ends came to 5 bases. Written as DNA, the CDR3 is TGTGCCAGCACGGGGTACGAGCAGTACTTC. Translating gives CASTGYEQYF.